Presented here are 18 T cell receptor beta chains from one specimen sequenced in a study of blood T cells in healthy people across ages. It was with a sample-barcoded 5' primer and a J-beta primer mix that a second PCR of roughly 6 to 12 cycles was run. TCRdb reprocessed the 5' RACE reads via MiXCR and lists one record per CDR3 protein. Counted here are some 930,000 distinct CDR3 sequences, about 27% occurring once; the ten biggest clones make up roughly 10%. This same sample was also part of a study on T cells of mothers and their children.

The material sequenced was blood. Receptor source: a woman between 35 and 50 years old in good health.

About this clonotype: With a much larger clone just one base away, this may be a read error. This chain links TRBV6-4 with TRBJ2-3; no firm D call. Germline CDR1 is MRHNA and CDR2 is SNTAGT. The CDR3 consists of 15 residues. Trimming took off 6 bases at V and 3 bases at J, with 16 bases between the two ends. CDR3 in amino acids: CASRDNRSETDTQYF. The CDR3 DNA reads TGTGCCAGCAGGGATAATAGGAGTGAAACAGATACGCAGTATTTT.

The genes are TRBV5-5 and TRBJ2-7, with TRBD1 as a possible D gene (5 bases). CDR3 size: 17 residues. V was clipped by 3 bases and J by 2 bases, with 21 bases between them. Germline CDR1 SGHKS, CDR2 YYEKEE (reference sequence). CDR3 sequence reads: CASSSVAGLDMTYEQYF. The CDR3 DNA reads TGTGCCAGCAGCTCCGTCGCTGGGTTGGACATGACCTACGAGCAGTACTTC.

This chain uses TRBV27 with TRBJ2-7; the match to TRBD1 covers 8 bases. The CDR3 has 15 residues. Germline values: CDR1 MNHEY, CDR2 SMNVEV (reference sequence). V shed 4 bases and J 4 bases; nucleotides not matched to a gene: 9. The CDR3 coding sequence is TGTGCCAGCAGTTCCCGGACAGGGTCGCGGTACGAGCAGTACTTC. Its protein product is CASSSRTGSRYEQYF.

CDR3 protein: CASSRLAGVYNEQFF. CDR3 coding DNA: TGTGCCAGCAGCAGACTAGCGGGAGTCTACAATGAGCAGTTCTTC. The chain joins TRBV12-3 or TRBV12-4 to TRBJ2-1; 12 bases match TRBD2. V lost 6 bases to trimming and J lost 3 bases; unmatched junction nucleotides: 3. The CDR3 totals 15 residues.

This chain joins TRBV12-3 or TRBV12-4 and TRBJ1-1; D is uncertain. This CDR3 contains 14 residues. V dropped 1 base and J dropped 1 base, with 7 bases sitting between them. Here the CDR3 DNA reads TGTGCCAGCAGTTTAGGCGTTCGGAACACTGAAGCTTTCTTT. This encodes CASSLGVRNTEAFF.

This clonotype was found a few times. The chain couples TRBV5-6 to TRBJ2-3; 9 bases are a match to TRBD2. CDR1 SGHDT and CDR2 YYEEEE come from the germline V gene. The CDR3 consists of 17 residues. The V gene end was trimmed by 2 bases and the J gene end by 2 bases; junction bases not matched to a gene: 9. The CDR3 loop reads CASSLRSLAGPTDTQYF. The CDR3 region has the DNA TGTGCCAGCAGCTTAAGAAGCCTAGCGGGACCCACAGATACGCAGTATTTT.

This clonotype was detected many times. V is TRBV4-1 and J is TRBJ1-5; 7 nucleotides line up with TRBD1. The germline gives CDR1 MGHRA, CDR2 YSYEKL. V shed 4 bases and J 0 bases; nucleotides not matched to a gene: 15. The CDR3 runs to 19 residues. CDR3 DNA: TGCGCCAGCAGCCGAGCGCCCGGGACAGCACTTTCTAGCAATCAGCCCCAGCATTTT. Residues: CASSRAPGTALSSNQPQHF.

This rearrangement joins TRBV7-2 to TRBJ2-2, with 8 bases lining up with TRBD1. Germline V gene lookup returns CDR1 SGHTA and CDR2 FQGNSA. CDR3 length equals 16 residues. V trimming: 1 base; J trimming: 5 bases; junction bases outside the gene matches: 6. The CDR3 DNA reads TGTGCCAGCAGCTTAGGGGGTCAGGGGGCAACCGGGGAGCTGTTTTTT. Encoded protein: CASSLGGQGATGELFF. Full variable domain (remainder filled in from reference TRBV7-2 and TRBJ2-2): GAGVSQSPSNKVTEKGKDVELRCDPISGHTALYWYRQSLGQGLEFLIYFQGNSAPDKSGLPSDRFSAERTGGSVSTLTIQRTQQEDSAVYLCASSLGGQGATGELFFGEGSRLTVL.

The V gene is TRBV29-1, the J gene TRBJ1-1; 7 nucleotides align to TRBD1. V was pared by 4 bases and J by 8 bases, with 4 bases of the junction left unmatched. Germline-derived CDR1 and CDR2 are SQVTM and ANQGSEA. There are 11 residues in the CDR3. Here the CDR3 reads CSVVEDREAFF. The CDR3 DNA reads as TGCAGCGTTGTAGAGGACAGGGAAGCTTTCTTT.

This clonotype showed up many times. The chain is built from TRBV7-6 and TRBJ2-7; 7 bases are a match to TRBD1. Germline loops: CDR1 SGHVS, CDR2 FNYEAQ. The length of the CDR3 is 13 residues. The V segment lost 5 bases and the J segment 5 bases; nucleotides outside the gene matches: 6. This CDR3 reads CASSQTGSNEQYF. The CDR3 DNA reads TGTGCCAGCAGCCAGACAGGGTCCAACGAGCAGTACTTC.

This clonotype occurred many times. The chain is built from TRBV6-1 and TRBJ2-3; a weak D match, TRBD2 (6 bases). CDR3 size: 17 residues. Trimming shortened V by 4 bases and J by 0 bases, and 17 bases separated the two germline ends. CDR1 is MNHNS, CDR2 SASEGT, per germline. CDR3 nucleotides: TGTGCCAGCAGTGGACGACTGCGGGGCTCTAGCACAGATACGCAGTATTTT. Translating it yields CASSGRLRGSSTDTQYF.

This clonotype has a count of ten or more. This sequence joins TRBV4-1 and TRBJ2-7; perhaps TRBD1 as D (6 bases). This CDR3 comprises 17 residues. From germline, CDR1 is MGHRA and CDR2 YSYEKL. V was cut by 0 bases and J by 0 bases, with 15 bases left in between. As DNA, the CDR3 is TGCGCCAGCAGCCAAGACTTAGGACAGATGTACTCCTACGAGCAGTACTTC. Its protein is CASSQDLGQMYSYEQYF.

The gene calls are TRBV5-1 and TRBJ2-3; perhaps TRBD2 as D (6 bases). V lost 2 bases and J lost 1, with 14 bases in between. The CDR3 length is 16 residues. The germline V gene encodes CDR1 SGHRS and CDR2 YFSETQ. The CDR3 region has the DNA TGCGCCAGCAGCTTCACGCTAGCGACGGGCACAGATACGCAGTATTTT. Translation: CASSFTLATGTDTQYF.

The chain links TRBV2 to TRBJ1-1, with D possibly TRBD1 on 5 matching bases. The CDR3 length is 13 residues. Germline loops: CDR1 SNHLY, CDR2 FYNNEI. Trimming removed 7 bases from V and 0 bases from J, with 9 bases in between. The CDR3 reads CASTDSMNTEAFF. As DNA, the CDR3 is TGTGCCAGCACCGACAGCATGAACACTGAAGCTTTCTTT.

The CDR3 DNA follows: TGTGCCAGCTCACAGACGGGAGGGATAAGCTCCTACGAGCAGTACTTC. Encoded protein: CASSQTGGISSYEQYF. The chain recombines TRBV18 with TRBJ2-7, with 8 nucleotides matching TRBD2. V gave up 4 bases and J gave up 0 bases; unmatched junction bases: 8. Germline CDR1 reads KGHSH; CDR2 reads LQKENI. This CDR3 has 16 residues.

This chain uses TRBV20-1 with TRBJ1-2; 10 bases fit TRBD1. After removal of 1 base from V and 4 bases from J, the junction contained 18 bases not matched to a gene. Germline V lookup: CDR1 DFQATT, CDR2 SNEGSKA (reference sequence). The CDR3 spans 19 residues. Written as DNA, the CDR3 is TGCAGTGCTAGAGGGCCCTCCCCCCAACTGGACAGGGGGAGCTATGGCTACACCTTC. This gives the protein CSARGPSPQLDRGSYGYTF.

The chain uses TRBV5-1 and TRBJ1-6; a weak D match, TRBD1 (5 bases). The CDR3 extends over 14 amino acids. Trimming pared 3 bases from V and 10 bases from J, leaving 14 bases between. Germline-derived CDR1 and CDR2 are SGHRS and YFSETQ. The CDR3 DNA reads TGCGCCAGCAGCTGGGTGGGGCAACCATCACCCCTCCACTTT. This encodes CASSWVGQPSPLHF.

The chain links TRBV7-2 to TRBJ1-1; maybe TRBD1 (5 bases). The CDR3 is 18 residues long. Germline CDR1 and CDR2: SGHTA and FQGNSA. The ends were cut back, 1 base at V and 4 bases at J, with 22 bases in the middle. Written as DNA, the CDR3 is TGTGCCAGCAGCTTAGGAGTGGCAGGGAGGGTTTCGGTCACTGAAGCTTTCTTT. Its protein is CASSLGVAGRVSVTEAFF.